Listed below are T cell receptor beta chains from one sample, sequenced in a study of T-cell memory formation after mild COVID-19. TCRdb analysed the 5' RACE reads with MiXCR anew, one entry per CDR3 protein. The table lists about 470,000 distinct CDR3 sequences, around a quarter of them singletons. The source material was PBMCs or a T cell subset sorted from them (not recorded which). The source of these receptors is an adult woman who had mild COVID-19 (a few samples of this study predate the infection). Cell type and time point are not known. Both conserved end residues are part of each CDR3. A D gene is named only where the DNA matches it firmly. The listing skips clone size in some rows; elsewhere it reads once, few, many or a size class.

V gene: TRBV7-9; D gene: .; clone size: few; J gene: TRBJ2-5; CDR3 DNA: TGTGCCAGCAGCCGGATCACGGGGGTAGGAGAGACCCAGTACTTC; CDR3 protein: CASSRITGVGETQYF
V gene: TRBV4-1; D gene: .; clone size: .; J gene: TRBJ2-2; CDR3 DNA: TGCGCCAGCACCAGGGTAGCGGAGGGGACCGGGGAGCTGTTTTTT; CDR3 protein: CASTRVAEGTGELFF
V gene: TRBV24-1; D gene: .; clone size: few; J gene: TRBJ1-2; CDR3 DNA: TGTGCCACCAGTGAACAGAATAACTATGGCTACACCTTC; CDR3 protein: CATSEQNNYGYTF
V gene: TRBV24-1; D gene: .; clone size: few; J gene: TRBJ2-1; CDR3 DNA: TGTGCCACCAGTGACGACGGGACCCGAGGGCCTAATGAGCAGTTCTTC; CDR3 protein: CATSDDGTRGPNEQFF
V gene: TRBV21-1; D gene: .; clone size: few; J gene: TRBJ1-1; CDR3 DNA: TGTGCCAGCAGCGAGCCGGGACAGGGGACGGACACTGAAGCTTTCTTT; CDR3 protein: CASSEPGQGTDTEAFF
V gene: TRBV19; D gene: .; clone size: .; J gene: TRBJ2-5; CDR3 DNA: TGTGCCAGTAGTCCGCCAGCGAAGGGCTCAGAGACCCAGTACTTC; CDR3 protein: CASSPPAKGSETQYF
V gene: TRBV18; D gene: TRBD1; clone size: .; J gene: TRBJ1-6; CDR3 DNA: TGTGCCAGCTCACCCGTCGGAGGGGGCGAATTTAATTCACCCCTCCACTTT; CDR3 protein: CASSPVGGGEFNSPLHF
V gene: TRBV20-1; D gene: .; clone size: .; J gene: TRBJ1-4; CDR3 DNA: TGCAGTGCTAGTTTCGGGCAGCTTAATGAAAAACTGTTTTTT; CDR3 protein: CSASFGQLNEKLFF
V gene: TRBV7-9; D gene: .; clone size: many; J gene: TRBJ2-2; CDR3 DNA: TGTGCCAGCAGCTTACCGAACACCGGGGAGCTGTTTTTT; CDR3 protein: CASSLPNTGELFF
V gene: TRBV7-2; D gene: .; clone size: few; J gene: TRBJ2-5; CDR3 DNA: TGTGCCAGCAGCTTATGGGGGAGCGAAGAGACCCAGTACTTC; CDR3 protein: CASSLWGSEETQYF
V gene: TRBV7-9; D gene: .; clone size: few; J gene: TRBJ1-2; CDR3 DNA: TGTGCCAGCAGCTTAGCCGACGGGGGGCTTGGCTACACCTTC; CDR3 protein: CASSLADGGLGYTF
V gene: TRBV9; D gene: .; clone size: few; J gene: TRBJ2-1; CDR3 DNA: TGTGCCAGCAGCGTAGCTAAAGGACGCGCCTACAATGAGCAGTTCTTC; CDR3 protein: CASSVAKGRAYNEQFF
V gene: TRBV2; D gene: TRBD1; clone size: .; J gene: TRBJ2-1; CDR3 DNA: TGTGCCAGCAGTGAATATAAGGGGGCTTCCTACAATGAGCAGTTCTTC; CDR3 protein: CASSEYKGASYNEQFF
V gene: TRBV6-4; D gene: .; clone size: .; J gene: TRBJ1-2; CDR3 DNA: TGTGCCAGCAGTGACTCGGGCGGACCGGGCTACACCTTC; CDR3 protein: CASSDSGGPGYTF
V gene: TRBV12-3/TRBV12-4; D gene: .; clone size: few; J gene: TRBJ2-5; CDR3 DNA: TGTGCCAGCAGTTCTACCGGAGAGACCCAGTACTTC; CDR3 protein: CASSSTGETQYF
V gene: TRBV10-3; D gene: .; clone size: .; J gene: TRBJ1-3; CDR3 DNA: TGTGCCATCAGTGAGAATCAGCACACCCGAAACACCATATATTTT; CDR3 protein: CAISENQHTRNTIYF
V gene: TRBV7-2; D gene: TRBD2; clone size: few; J gene: TRBJ2-2; CDR3 DNA: TGTGCCAGCAGCTTACTAAGCGGGGCATCCACCGGGGAGCTGTTTTTT; CDR3 protein: CASSLLSGASTGELFF
V gene: TRBV12-5; D gene: .; clone size: .; J gene: TRBJ1-1; CDR3 DNA: TGTGCTAGTGGTTTGATTATAGGGGATCTGGGTGAAGCTTTCTTT; CDR3 protein: CASGLIIGDLGEAFF
V gene: TRBV7-8; D gene: TRBD2; clone size: few; J gene: TRBJ2-3; CDR3 DNA: TGTGCCAGCAGCTTAGGCCTAGCGGGAGGGCCTGAAGATACGCAGTATTTT; CDR3 protein: CASSLGLAGGPEDTQYF
V gene: TRBV4-1; D gene: .; clone size: .; J gene: TRBJ1-2; CDR3 DNA: TGCGCCAGCAGCCAAGAAGTCAGGGTCCTCCCTAACTATGGCTACACCTTC; CDR3 protein: CASSQEVRVLPNYGYTF
V gene: TRBV12-3/TRBV12-4; D gene: TRBD2; clone size: .; J gene: TRBJ2-1; CDR3 DNA: TGTGCCAGCAGTCGGACTAGCGAGTTCTACAATGAGCAGTTCTTC; CDR3 protein: CASSRTSEFYNEQFF
V gene: TRBV2; D gene: .; clone size: many; J gene: TRBJ2-7; CDR3 DNA: TGTGCCAGCACTATTTCGGGACATCTAATCTACGAGCAGTACTTC; CDR3 protein: CASTISGHLIYEQYF
V gene: TRBV6-6; D gene: .; clone size: .; J gene: TRBJ2-5; CDR3 DNA: TGTGCCAGCAGAGATTCCGGGACTTCTCAAGAGACCCAGTACTTC; CDR3 protein: CASRDSGTSQETQYF
V gene: TRBV6-2/TRBV6-3; D gene: .; clone size: few; J gene: TRBJ1-2; CDR3 DNA: TGTGCCAGCAGCGAGAGGTACAACTATGGCTACACCTTC; CDR3 protein: CASSERYNYGYTF
V gene: TRBV27; D gene: TRBD1; clone size: few; J gene: TRBJ2-5; CDR3 DNA: TGTGCCAGCAGTTCCCCTCGGGACAGGCTTCAAGAGACCCAGTACTTC; CDR3 protein: CASSSPRDRLQETQYF